The subject of this entry is one T cell receptor (beta chain). This clone has more than one count but fewer than ten. No base quality information exists; no much larger clone differs at one position. Reading the germline V gene gives CDR1 ENHRY and CDR2 SYGVKD. The CDR3 runs 12 residues from the cysteine to the phenylalanine. Only the CDR3 region is kept as DNA, spanning 36 bases read in frame from base 1. V is shortened by 0 bases, J by 3 bases, and the region joining them spans 0 bases. Library generation was performed with the immunoSEQ multiplex PCR assay. For most patients, genomic DNA was isolated with the Qiagen DNeasy Blood and Tissue Kit and shipped frozen to Adaptive Biotechnologies for TCR sequencing. High-throughput TCR-beta CDR3 sequencing of genomic DNA from most patients was performed by Adaptive Biotechnologies. Per the original workflow: Adaptive's ImmunoSEQ software was the source of the TCR sequencing data for 18 patients, while a few other patients were processed with MiXCR and VDJtools. CD4 versus CD8 sorting errors were corrected by removing sequences found in both subsets at a frequency ratio below 5:1. Because the origin of CDR3 nucleotide sequences shared between donor and recipient could not be assigned, those sequences were removed. To count as alloreactive, a clone needed at least 2-fold expansion over unstimulated cells and a minimum CFSE-low frequency of 0.002% (template counts) or 0.001% (read counts). Mappable clones were those detected in sequenced pre-transplant spleen, lymph node, or MLR CFSE-low populations of the donor or recipient. Cumulative frequency of alloreactive clones was calculated as a percentage of all sequences weighted by copy number. In its TCRdb copy, this immuneACCESS table keeps in-frame sequences only and misses some clones. Where compared with another copy, unresolved V genes explain less than half of these, and the others have no known cause. V, J and clone size are taken as reported in that table, and D and trimming were inferred from the DNA itself. The sample profile shows under 7,500 clones; approximately 24% of them were found once. Jointly, the top ten make up 3.5% to 5.5% of the sample.

Explained via the paper, the time point label denotes: cells obtained before transplantation from donor or recipient. In the mixed lymphocyte reactions, around 200,000 CFSE-labeled pre-transplant responders were plated with around 200,000 irradiated violet-dye-labeled stimulators and cultured for 6 days. After the mixed lymphocyte reaction, proliferating CD3+CD4+CFSE-low and CD3+CD8+CFSE-low responder cells were FACS-sorted on a BD Influx sorter. This specimen comes from a study of graft-versus-host responses after intestinal transplantation (dated by TCRdb to the early 2020s). At the level of the whole study: Recipients received multivisceral, liver-intestinal, or isolated intestinal transplants. A peak of at least 4% donor T cells among recipient peripheral blood mononuclear cells was the definition used for donor T cell macrochimerism. Samples from three later patients were sequenced in-house on an Illumina MiSeq with MiXCR processing rather than by the commercial service. The cohort enrolled fewer than 25 intestinal transplant recipients including one retransplant, and a few patients lacking pretransplant specimens were excluded. Bulk TCR-beta CDR3 sequencing was used to track graft-versus-host and host-versus-graft alloreactive T cell clones in the graft, circulation and bone marrow after intestinal transplantation. Alloreactive clones were identified by sequencing pre-transplant mixed lymphocyte reaction products and comparing them with unstimulated pre-transplant donor and recipient T cells. Anti-thymocyte globulin induction was given to all recipients, followed by maintenance tacrolimus and steroids for around three years. Broader findings and caveats from the paper: GvH clones turned up in recipient bone marrow, with some appearing earlier in ileal mucosa or blood, a pattern consistent with an intestinal mucosal origin. Early after transplant, declines in HvG clones were associated with peak levels of circulating GvH clones. High GvH to HvG T cell clonal ratios were observed in the allografts of patients with donor T cell macrochimerism. Conclusions were limited by the relatively low number and heterogeneity of intestinal transplant patients.

The rearrangement joined TRBV10-3 to TRBJ1-3, with the D gene call left open. This sample comprised alloreactive CD4+ T cells from a mixed lymphocyte reaction culture, obtained before intestinal transplant. The cell subset or site label corresponds to: CFSE-low proliferating T cells sorted from approximately 6-day pre-transplant mixed lymphocyte reaction (GvH or HvG direction). This receptor was taken from a human patient who received an intestinal transplant. The DNA is TGTGCCATCAGTGAGTCTGGAAACACCATATATTTT. It translates as CAISESGNTIYF.